Sequencing of this T cell receptor (beta chain) was carried out in a study of graft-versus-host responses after intestinal transplantation (dated by TCRdb to the early 2020s). Notes on the research overall: The transplants that recipients got were multivisceral, liver-intestinal, or isolated intestinal. All recipients received anti-thymocyte globulin induction followed by maintenance tacrolimus and steroids for around three years. After intestinal transplantation, graft-versus-host and host-versus-graft alloreactive T cell clones were followed in the graft, circulation and bone marrow using bulk TCR-beta CDR3 sequencing. To identify alloreactive clones, pre-transplant mixed lymphocyte reaction products were sequenced and then compared with unstimulated pre-transplant donor and recipient T cells. The cohort enrolled 24 intestinal transplant recipients, one of whom was a retransplant, and a few patients without pretransplant specimens were excluded. Donor T cell macrochimerism was defined as a peak of at least 4% donor T cells among recipient peripheral blood mononuclear cells. Samples from a few later patients were sequenced in-house on an Illumina MiSeq with MiXCR processing rather than by the commercial service.

Library preparation was by the immunoSEQ multiplex PCR assay. For most patients, genomic DNA was isolated with the Qiagen DNeasy Blood and Tissue Kit and sent frozen to Adaptive Biotechnologies for TCR sequencing. High-throughput TCR-beta CDR3 sequencing of genomic DNA from most patients was performed by Adaptive Biotechnologies. For the original study's pipeline: TCR sequencing data were retrieved from Adaptive's ImmunoSEQ software for about 17 patients, whereas three other patients were processed with MiXCR and VDJtools. To correct CD4 versus CD8 sorting errors, sequences present in both subsets at a frequency ratio below 5:1 were removed. Because the origin of CDR3 nucleotide sequences shared between donor and recipient could not be assigned, those sequences were removed. At least 2-fold expansion over unstimulated cells and a minimum CFSE-low frequency of 0.002% (template counts) or 0.001% (read counts) were required for clones to be classified as alloreactive. Mappable clones were those detected in sequenced pre-transplant spleen, lymph node, or MLR CFSE-low populations of the donor or recipient. Cumulative frequency of alloreactive clones was calculated as a percentage of all sequences weighted by copy number. Held by TCRdb, this immuneACCESS table contains in-frame sequences only and omits some clones. Under half of the omission traces to an unresolved V gene where checked; the cause of the rest is unknown. Clonal size and the V and J genes are those of that table, whereas D and trimming came from the DNA. The sample includes under 45,000 clones, with 94% observed a single time. The top ten clones comprise over 0.2% of the sample.

The paper's findings and limits, for the study overall: The conclusions were limited by the relatively low number and heterogeneity of the intestinal transplant patients. High GvH to HvG T cell clonal ratios were observed in the allografts of patients with donor T cell macrochimerism. GvH clones were found in recipient bone marrow, and some of the GvH clones appeared earlier in ileal mucosa or blood, which is consistent with an intestinal mucosal origin. Early after transplant, peak levels of circulating GvH clones were associated with declines in HvG clones.

The time point label here, explained by the study, means: cells obtained before transplantation from donor or recipient. CD3+CD4+ and CD3+CD8+ populations were FACS-sorted from unstimulated pre-transplant donor and recipient cells taken from spleen or lymph nodes. This clone was detected once. Its antigen remains undetermined. Qualities for individual bases were not recorded, and no much larger clone is one base off. For CDR1 and CDR2, the germline V gene lists MNHNS and SASEGT. Relative to germline, V is 1 base shorter and J is 6 bases shorter, with 6 bases between their ends. The CDR3 runs 12 residues from the cysteine to the phenylalanine. Of all the DNA, just the CDR3 is kept, 36 bases in frame from base 1.

This TCR came from a human donor who was the organ donor for an intestinal transplant. The V and J segments used are TRBV6-1 and TRBJ1-2, with the D gene not clear enough to name. Sequenced material: unstimulated CD4+ T cells sorted from spleen or lymph node cells, taken before transplant. The sequenced DNA is TGTGCCAGCAGTGAAGTGAGGGATGGCTACACCTTC. It translates to CASSEVRDGYTF.